The 32 T cell receptor beta chains listed next were all sequenced from one sample in a study of shared clonotypes between healthy human individuals. TCRdb's copy holds only in-frame clones and misses some; the assay was immunoSEQ multiplex PCR. The sample records about 1.5 million clones, around 97% being singletons. Sequencing input: naive CD4+ T cells sorted from blood. Subset specified: CD45RA+ positively selected. The receptors come from a man in his thirties or forties in good health.

V usage is TRBV4-3 and J usage is TRBJ2-3; no clear D. CDR1 is LGHNA, CDR2 YSLEER, per germline. This CDR3 has 16 residues. Trimming left V 0 bases short and J 2 bases short, with 12 bases between. This chain's CDR3 is CASSQDYGSTTDTQYF. In nucleotides, the CDR3 is TGCGCCAGCAGCCAAGATTACGGATCTACCACAGATACGCAGTATTTT.

V usage is TRBV25-1 and J usage is TRBJ2-7, with TRBD1 matching 7 bases. The trim removed 4 bases at V and 4 bases at J, leaving 13 bases unmatched. CDR3 length equals 16 residues. Germline assignment: CDR1 MGHDK and CDR2 SYGVNS. The CDR3 is CASSGTGGSGGYEQYF. In DNA, the CDR3 is TGTGCCAGCAGTGGCACAGGCGGGTCAGGGGGATACGAGCAGTACTTC.

The V and J genes are TRBV5-4 and TRBJ2-3; tentative D call: TRBD2 (6 bases). The V gene lost 4 bases and the J gene lost 2 bases, with 20 bases spanning the gap. There are 17 residues in the CDR3. In germline, CDR1 is SGHNT, CDR2 YYREEE (reference sequence). As DNA, the CDR3 is TGTGCCAGCAGCCAAGATAGGTCGGGAGAACACACAGATACGCAGTATTTT. This encodes CASSQDRSGEHTDTQYF.

The CDR3 region has the DNA TGTGCCAGCAGCTTAGGGCAGGGAAACTCCTACGAGCAGTACTTC. Amino acids: CASSLGQGNSYEQYF. This chain connects TRBV7-9 to TRBJ2-7, with TRBD1 as a possible D gene (5 bases). This CDR3 is 15 amino acids long. The germline gives CDR1 SEHNR, CDR2 FQNEAQ (reference sequence). V was shortened by 1 base and J by 0 bases, with 10 bases between the two germline ends. Filled out from reference TRBV7-9 and TRBJ2-7, the complete variable domain reads DTGVSQNPRHKITKRGQNVTFRCDPISEHNRLYWYRQTLGQGPEFLTYFQNEAQLEKSRLLSDRFSAERPKGSFSTLEIQRTEQGDSAMYLCASSLGQGNSYEQYFGPGTRLTVT.

The chain combines TRBV19 with TRBJ2-2, with D maybe TRBD2 (6 bases). With 3 bases removed from V and 2 bases from J, the gap between germline ends came to 13 bases. Germline assignment: CDR1 LNHDA and CDR2 SQIVND (reference sequence). The CDR3 totals 16 residues. In nucleotides, the CDR3 is TGTGCCAGTAGTATTTTACCGGGAGCAAACACCGGGGAGCTGTTTTTT. The encoded protein is CASSILPGANTGELFF. Using reference TRBV19 and TRBJ2-2 for the parts outside the CDR3, the full variable domain is DGGITQSPKYLFRKEGQNVTLSCEQNLNHDAMYWYRQDPGQGLRLIYYSQIVNDFQKGDIAEGYSVSREKKESFPLTVTSAQKNPTAFYLCASSILPGANTGELFFGEGSRLTVL.

For the CDR3, the DNA is TGTGCCAGCACGTCCGTTGGGGAGACCCAGTACTTC. It encodes CASTSVGETQYF. The chain is built from TRBV6-5 and TRBJ2-5, with unresolved D. With 7 bases removed from V and 5 bases from J, the gap between germline ends came to 11 bases. The CDR3 is made up of 12 amino acids. The germline V gene has CDR1 MNHEY and CDR2 SVGAGI.

The chain recombines TRBV5-5 with TRBJ2-5, with a possible D match to TRBD1 (6 bases). V lost 2 bases to trimming and J lost 3 bases, with 8 bases between them. CDR1 and CDR2 (germline): SGHKS, YYEKEE (reference sequence). The CDR3 length is 13 residues. The CDR3 loop is CASSFAGEETQYF. The CDR3 bases are TGTGCCAGCAGCTTCGCAGGGGAAGAGACCCAGTACTTC.

The V call is TRBV5-4, the J call TRBJ2-5; no clear D. The CDR3 extends over 14 amino acids. Trimming shortened V by 0 bases and J by 7 bases, and 13 bases separated the two germline ends. The V gene's germline CDR1 is SGHNT and CDR2 YYREEE (reference sequence). The CDR3, as DNA: TGTGCCAGCAGCTTGGGATGGGATTCCGGGACCCAGTACTTC. It specifies CASSLGWDSGTQYF.

The genes are TRBV10-1 and TRBJ2-3; no firm D call. Trimming stripped 2 bases from V and 2 bases from J, with 8 bases between. Germline-derived CDR1 and CDR2 are WNHNN and SYGVQD (reference sequence). CDR3 length: 14 residues. This CDR3 is CASSEGHATDTQYF. CDR3 coding DNA: TGCGCCAGCAGTGAGGGGCATGCCACAGATACGCAGTATTTT.

The chain couples TRBV4-1 to TRBJ1-1, with a weak D call TRBD1 (5 bases). V was pared by 2 bases and J by 4 bases, with 11 bases between. Germline V gives CDR1 MGHRA, CDR2 YSYEKL. CDR3 size: 14 residues. CDR3 sequence: CASSQPGTVTEAFF. The CDR3 DNA reads as TGCGCCAGCAGCCAACCAGGGACGGTCACTGAAGCTTTCTTT.

This clone showed up just once. The V call is TRBV14, the J call TRBJ2-1; D is unresolved. The CDR3 has 18 amino acids. Germline lookup yields CDR1 SGHDN and CDR2 FVKESK. With 4 bases removed from V and 0 bases from J, the gap between germline ends came to 19 bases. CDR3 coding DNA: TGTGCCAGCAGCCGAATCATAACCTACCCGAGCTCCTACAATGAGCAGTTCTTC. Protein product: CASSRIITYPSSYNEQFF.

The chain has TRBV11-3 and TRBJ2-2, with 10 positions matching TRBD1. The CDR3 consists of 15 residues. Per germline, CDR1 SGHNT and CDR2 YENEEA. J was trimmed by 7 bases and V by 5 bases; bases with no gene match: 7. CDR3 bases: TGTGCCAGCAGCCTGCGACAGGGGGCGAACGGGGAGCTGTTTTTT. The encoded protein is CASSLRQGANGELFF.

The genes are TRBV5-1 and TRBJ2-7; 12 nucleotides agree with TRBD1. V lost 0 bases to trimming and J lost 9 bases; unmatched junction nucleotides: 13. The CDR3 contains 17 residues. Germline V gene data show CDR1 as SGHRS and CDR2 as YFSETQ. The CDR3 DNA reads as TGCGCCAGCAGCTTGGCCAGTCCTCGGGACAGGGGGCGCGTGCAGTACTTC. Residues: CASSLASPRDRGRVQYF.

The chain couples TRBV6-1 to TRBJ2-3, with 13 bases identical to TRBD2. The CDR3 has 17 residues. Germline V CDR1 and CDR2: MNHNS, SASEGT. Trimming took 4 bases from V and 3 from J; bases not matched to a gene: 7. The CDR3 DNA is TGTGCCAGCAGTGGGTGGACTAGCGGGAGAAAGACAGATACGCAGTATTTT. This translates into CASSGWTSGRKTDTQYF.

J is TRBJ2-3 and V is TRBV4-2, with D possibly matching TRBD1 (5 bases). V lost 1 base to trimming and J lost 2 bases, with 16 bases between them. The CDR3 extends over 17 amino acids. Germline-derived CDR1 and CDR2 are LGHNA and YNFKEQ. The CDR3 region has the DNA TGTGCCAGCAGCCAAGTAGTGCAGGGATCCTACACAGATACGCAGTATTTT. Translation gives CASSQVVQGSYTDTQYF.

The chain links TRBV19 to TRBJ1-5, with 8 positions matching TRBD1. This CDR3 spans 17 amino acids. CDR1 is LNHDA, CDR2 SQIVND, per germline (reference sequence). With 5 bases clipped from V and 4 bases from J, the junction kept 13 bases outside the gene matches. In DNA, the CDR3 is TGTGCCAGTAGTTCTTTCGGGACAGGCATTAAGAATCAGCCCCAGCATTTT. Protein: CASSSFGTGIKNQPQHF.

This chain connects TRBV28 to TRBJ2-6; 7 nucleotides line up with TRBD1. CDR1 MDHEN and CDR2 SYDVKM come from the germline V gene. The CDR3 extends over 18 amino acids. V lost 6 bases and J lost 0; bases outside the gene matches: 11. CDR3 in DNA: TGTGCCAGCAGAACTAACAGGGGATCACTCTCTGGGGCCAACGTCCTGACTTTC. Protein: CASRTNRGSLSGANVLTF.

The table lists this clone with a count of one. The gene calls are TRBV2 and TRBJ2-1, with 14 bases that match TRBD2. With V trimmed by 6 bases and J by 10 bases, 11 bases remained unmatched. Germline CDR1 is SNHLY and CDR2 is FYNNEI. CDR3 size: 16 residues. The CDR3 sequence: CASRRLGLAGAEEQFF. The CDR3, as DNA: TGTGCCAGCAGGAGGTTGGGACTAGCGGGAGCGGAAGAGCAGTTCTTC.

The V call is TRBV2, the J call TRBJ2-3; D ambiguous. From germline, CDR1 is SNHLY and CDR2 FYNNEI. The V end lost 4 bases, the J end lost 5 bases, and 10 bases lay between the germline ends. There are 13 residues in the CDR3. CDR3 bases: TGTGCCAGCAGTGGGCCGATTATAGATACGCAGTATTTT. This encodes CASSGPIIDTQYF.

This sequence joins TRBV9 and TRBJ2-7, with a weak D call TRBD2 (6 bases). The CDR3 covers 15 residues. V lost 0 bases to trimming and J lost 7 bases, with 17 bases between them. The germline V gene encodes CDR1 SGDLS and CDR2 YYNGEE. CDR3 nucleotides: TGTGCCAGCAGCGTAGCCGGGACTTCGTTCCAGGAGCAGTACTTC. Translating it yields CASSVAGTSFQEQYF.

The gene calls are TRBV28 and TRBJ2-5; D is uncertain. With 7 bases removed from V and 4 bases from J, the gap between germline ends came to 7 bases. The length of the CDR3 is 11 residues. From germline, CDR1 is MDHEN and CDR2 SYDVKM. Here the CDR3 reads CASTARETQYF. Written as DNA, the CDR3 is TGTGCCAGCACCGCGAGAGAGACCCAGTACTTC.

This chain connects TRBV5-1 to TRBJ1-5; D is uncertain. V was pared by 4 bases and J by 5 bases, with 13 bases between. The CDR3 covers 14 residues. Germline lookup yields CDR1 SGHRS and CDR2 YFSETQ. The CDR3 reads CASSAGGLHQPQHF. CDR3 nucleotides: TGCGCCAGCAGCGCCGGAGGGTTGCATCAGCCCCAGCATTTT.

In its sample, this clone was seen a few times. This chain uses TRBV7-8 with TRBJ1-4, with D possibly matching TRBD1 (6 bases). V dropped 7 bases and J dropped 5 bases, with 20 bases sitting between them. The germline V gene has CDR1 SGHVS and CDR2 FQNEAQ. This CDR3 contains 16 residues. The CDR3 DNA reads as TGTGCCAGCACCGTATGGGCCGGGACAATGAATGAAAAACTGTTTTTT. This sequence encodes CASTVWAGTMNEKLFF.

The V gene is TRBV5-1, the J gene TRBJ2-7; 9 nucleotides align to TRBD1. V trimming: 4 bases; J trimming: 6 bases; junction bases outside the gene matches: 8. CDR1 is SGHRS and CDR2 is YFSETQ in the germline V gene. This CDR3 is 14 amino acids long. As DNA, the CDR3 is TGCGCCAGCAGCACCGGGACAGGGTTGCTCGAGCAGTACTTC. Its protein product is CASSTGTGLLEQYF.

The CDR3 is CASSSNFGPQGSDTQYF. The CDR3 coding sequence is TGTGCCAGCAGCTCGAACTTTGGGCCCCAAGGATCAGATACGCAGTATTTT. The chain combines TRBV7-8 with TRBJ2-3, with no clear D. The germline CDR1 and CDR2 sequences are SGHVS and FQNEAQ. Trimming took off 4 bases at V and 4 bases at J, with 21 bases between the two ends. The CDR3 is 17 residues long.

The rearrangement uses TRBV11-2 and TRBJ2-7; D is unclear. Deletions cut 1 base from V and 3 bases from J, with 10 bases between. Germline loops: CDR1 SGHAT, CDR2 FQNNGV. The CDR3 runs 14 residues. The CDR3 DNA reads as TGTGCCAGCAGCTTAGTTCCGGCCTACTACGAGCAGTACTTC. Amino acid sequence: CASSLVPAYYEQYF.

With respect to this clone: The same CDR3 arises from other DNA sequences in this sample as well. The chain links TRBV14 to TRBJ2-1; TRBD1 might be the D (6 bases). V lost 1 base and J lost 7, with 8 bases in between. Germline values: CDR1 SGHDN, CDR2 FVKESK. The CDR3 contains 13 residues. CDR3 region: CASSQVRGNEQFF. As DNA, the CDR3 is TGTGCCAGCAGCCAAGTAAGGGGGAATGAGCAGTTCTTC.

V is TRBV28 and J is TRBJ2-1, with D tentatively TRBD2 (6 bases). Trimming took 4 bases from V and 3 from J, leaving 22 bases between them. This CDR3 comprises 18 residues. Germline V lookup: CDR1 MDHEN, CDR2 SYDVKM. For the CDR3, the DNA is TGTGCCAGCAGTTCCCCCGGCTTCGGCGGGACTCTCTACAATGAGCAGTTCTTC. It is translated as CASSSPGFGGTLYNEQFF. Drawing the rest from reference TRBV28 and TRBJ2-1, the complete variable domain is DVKVTQSSRYLVKRTGEKVFLECVQDMDHENMFWYRQDPGLGLRLIYFSYDVKMKEKGDIPEGYSVSREKKERFSLILESASTNQTSMYLCASSSPGFGGTLYNEQFFGPGTRLTVL.

The V gene is TRBV27, the J gene TRBJ2-4; unclear D gene. CDR1 is MNHEY and CDR2 is SMNVEV in the germline V gene (reference sequence). V lost 2 bases to trimming and J lost 6 bases, with 8 bases between them. The CDR3 consists of 13 residues. The CDR3 here is CASSLSEGNIQYF. CDR3 bases: TGTGCCAGCAGTTTAAGTGAAGGAAACATTCAGTACTTC.

This chain connects TRBV5-5 to TRBJ2-7; D is perhaps TRBD2 (5 bases). The germline V gene encodes CDR1 SGHKS and CDR2 YYEKEE (reference sequence). The V gene lost 3 bases and the J gene lost 2 bases, with 15 bases spanning the gap. The CDR3 extends over 15 amino acids. The CDR3: CASSSGSGVPYEQYF. CDR3 nucleotides: TGTGCCAGCAGCTCGGGAAGTGGTGTTCCCTACGAGCAGTACTTC. Together with reference TRBV5-5 and TRBJ2-7, the CDR3 gives the full variable domain: DAGVTQSPTHLIKTRGQQVTLRCSPISGHKSVSWYQQVLGQGPQFIFQYYEKEERGRGNFPDRFSARQFPNYSSELNVNALLLGDSALYLCASSSGSGVPYEQYFGPGTRLTVT.

This sequence joins TRBV6-4 and TRBJ2-2; 9 bases align to TRBD2. V was pared by 6 bases and J by 0 bases, with 5 bases of the junction left unmatched. Germline CDR1 and CDR2: MRHNA and SNTAGT. CDR3 size: 16 residues. CDR3 nucleotides: TGTGCCAGCAGCAGAGCTAGCGGGACGAACACCGGGGAGCTGTTTTTT. This codes for CASSRASGTNTGELFF.

V usage is TRBV29-1 and J usage is TRBJ2-5; 7 nucleotides match TRBD1. There are 14 residues in the CDR3. Unmatched junction bases numbered 4, after V lost 3 bases and J lost 0 bases. Germline V gene sequence: CDR1 SQVTM, CDR2 ANQGSEA. This chain's CDR3 is CSVEPGQYQETQYF. In nucleotides, the CDR3 is TGCAGCGTTGAGCCGGGACAGTACCAAGAGACCCAGTACTTC.